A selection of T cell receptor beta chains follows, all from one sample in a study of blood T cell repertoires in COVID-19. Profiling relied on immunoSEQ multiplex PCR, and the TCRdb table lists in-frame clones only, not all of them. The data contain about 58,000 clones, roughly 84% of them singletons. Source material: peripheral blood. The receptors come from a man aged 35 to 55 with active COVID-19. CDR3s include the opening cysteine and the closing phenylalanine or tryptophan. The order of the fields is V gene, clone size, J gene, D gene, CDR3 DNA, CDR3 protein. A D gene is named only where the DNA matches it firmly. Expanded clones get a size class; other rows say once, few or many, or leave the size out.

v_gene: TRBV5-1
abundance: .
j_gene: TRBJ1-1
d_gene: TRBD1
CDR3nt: TGCGCCAGCAGCTTTCAGGGGGCTGGGGCTGAAGCTTTCTTT
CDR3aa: CASSFQGAGAEAFF

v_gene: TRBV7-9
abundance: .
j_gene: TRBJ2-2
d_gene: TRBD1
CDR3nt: TGTGCCAGCATACTGGCAGGGGGCTCCGGGGAGCTGTTTTTT
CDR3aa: CASILAGGSGELFF

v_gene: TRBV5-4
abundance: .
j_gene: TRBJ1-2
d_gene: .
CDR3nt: TGTGCCAGCAGCCGAGGAGGTAGGCAGGCCGACTATGGCTACACCTTC
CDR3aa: CASSRGGRQADYGYTF

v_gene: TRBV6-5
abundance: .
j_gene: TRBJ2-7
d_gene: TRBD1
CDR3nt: TGTGCCAGCAGTGACTCGACAGGGATCAACGAGCAGTACTTC
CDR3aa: CASSDSTGINEQYF

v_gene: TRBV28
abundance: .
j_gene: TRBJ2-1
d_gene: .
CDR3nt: TGTGCCAGCAGACAAGGTAGCGGATCTAACAATGAGCAGTTCTTC
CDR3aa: CASRQGSGSNNEQFF

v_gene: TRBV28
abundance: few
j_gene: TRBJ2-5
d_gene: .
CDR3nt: TGTGCCAGCAGTTTGGGCCAAACCCAAGAGACCCAGTACTTC
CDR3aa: CASSLGQTQETQYF

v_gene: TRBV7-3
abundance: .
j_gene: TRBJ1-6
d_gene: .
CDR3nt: TGTGCCAGCAGCTTACTCGGAGGGGATTCACCCCTCCACTTT
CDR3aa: CASSLLGGDSPLHF

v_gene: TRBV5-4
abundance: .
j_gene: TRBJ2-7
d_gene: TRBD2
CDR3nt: TGTGCCAGCAGGGGGAGGGGACTGTCAAGCTCCTACGAGCAGTACTTC
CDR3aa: CASRGRGLSSSYEQYF

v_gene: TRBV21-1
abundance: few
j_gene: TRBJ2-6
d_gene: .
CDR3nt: TGTGCCAGCAGCGTGACTCAAGCGCCCGGGGCCAACGTCCTGACTTTC
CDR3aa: CASSVTQAPGANVLTF

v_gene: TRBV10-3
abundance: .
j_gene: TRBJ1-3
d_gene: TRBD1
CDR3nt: TGTGCCATCAGGCCCGGGACAGGGGACGAAGGGGGAAACACCATATATTTT
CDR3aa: CAIRPGTGDEGGNTIYF

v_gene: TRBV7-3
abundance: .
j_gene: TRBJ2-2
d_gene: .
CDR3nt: TGTGCCAGCAGCTTAGTGGCAGGGGACACCGGGGAGCTGTTTTTT
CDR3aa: CASSLVAGDTGELFF

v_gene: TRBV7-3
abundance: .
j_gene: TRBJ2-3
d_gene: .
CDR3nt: TGTGCCAGCAGCCCGCCGACTCGAGAGGTTCGGTATTTT
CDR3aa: CASSPPTREVRYF

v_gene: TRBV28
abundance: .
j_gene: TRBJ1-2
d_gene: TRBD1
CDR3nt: TGTGCCAGCAGGGGGACAGGTGACTATGGCTACACCTTC
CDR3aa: CASRGTGDYGYTF

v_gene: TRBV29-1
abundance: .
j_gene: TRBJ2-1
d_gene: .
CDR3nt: TGCAGCGTCGATCGGGTCCGAGAGCAGTTCTTC
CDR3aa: CSVDRVREQFF

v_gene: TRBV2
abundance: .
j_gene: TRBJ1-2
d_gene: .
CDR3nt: TGTGCCAGCAGTCGCGACAGATTCGATGGCTACACCTTC
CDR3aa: CASSRDRFDGYTF

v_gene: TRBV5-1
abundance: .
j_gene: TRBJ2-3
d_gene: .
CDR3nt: TGCGCCAGCAGCACAGACCGCACAGATACGCAGTATTTT
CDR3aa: CASSTDRTDTQYF

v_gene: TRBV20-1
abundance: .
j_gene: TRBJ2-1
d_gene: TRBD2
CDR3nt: TGCAGTACTAGTGTCACTAGCGGGATCGGGGAGCAGTTCTTC
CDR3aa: CSTSVTSGIGEQFF

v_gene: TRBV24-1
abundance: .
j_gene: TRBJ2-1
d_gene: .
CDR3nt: TGTGCCACCAGTACCGGGGGCTACAATGAGCAGTTCTTC
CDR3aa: CATSTGGYNEQFF

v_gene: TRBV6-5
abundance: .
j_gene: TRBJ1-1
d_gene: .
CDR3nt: TGTGCCAGCAGTTCCCGAGGAGACACTGAAGCTTTCTTT
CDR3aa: CASSSRGDTEAFF

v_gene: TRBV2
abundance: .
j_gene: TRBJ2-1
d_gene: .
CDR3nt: TGTGCCAGCAGTGAAGACGGGGGAACAGGAGGGGTAGGTGAGCAGTTCTTC
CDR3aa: CASSEDGGTGGVGEQFF

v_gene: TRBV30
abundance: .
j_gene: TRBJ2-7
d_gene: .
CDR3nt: TGTGCCGGGCGAAGCAACTACGAGCAGTACTTC
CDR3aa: CAGRSNYEQYF

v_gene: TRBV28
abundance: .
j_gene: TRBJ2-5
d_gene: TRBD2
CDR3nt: TGTGCCAGCAGTTTGTCGGACGGCGGGGGGACCCAGTACTTC
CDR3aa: CASSLSDGGGTQYF

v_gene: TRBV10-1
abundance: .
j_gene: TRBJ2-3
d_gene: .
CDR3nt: TGCGCCAGCAGTGATACCGAGAAAGCCTACACAGATACGCAGTATTTT
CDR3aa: CASSDTEKAYTDTQYF

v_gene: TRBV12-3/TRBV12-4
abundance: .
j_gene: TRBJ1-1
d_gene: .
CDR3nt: TGTGCCGAGGGGAGGGGTCACTTATACGAGTTCTTT
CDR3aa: CAEGRGHLYEFF

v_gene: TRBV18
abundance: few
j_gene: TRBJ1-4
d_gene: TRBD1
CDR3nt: TGTGCCAGCTCACCACTGACAGGGGAAAACGAAAAACTGTTTTTT
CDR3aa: CASSPLTGENEKLFF

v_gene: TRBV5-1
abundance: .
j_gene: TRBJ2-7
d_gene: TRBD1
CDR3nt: TGCGCCAGCAGCCCAAGGGGACAGGGAGCCTACGAGCAGTACTTC
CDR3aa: CASSPRGQGAYEQYF

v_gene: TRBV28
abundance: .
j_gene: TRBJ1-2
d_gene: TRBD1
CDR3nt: TGTGCCAGCAGACGGACAGGGACGGGCTACACCTTC
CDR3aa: CASRRTGTGYTF

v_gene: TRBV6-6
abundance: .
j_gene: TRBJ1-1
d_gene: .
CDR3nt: TGTGCCAGCAGTTATGACAGAACCTTGAACACTGAAGCTTTCTTT
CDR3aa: CASSYDRTLNTEAFF

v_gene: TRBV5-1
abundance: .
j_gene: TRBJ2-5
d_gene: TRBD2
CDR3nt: TGCGCCAGCAGCCCCGGGACTAGCGGGAGTGGAGAGACCCAGTACTTC
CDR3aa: CASSPGTSGSGETQYF

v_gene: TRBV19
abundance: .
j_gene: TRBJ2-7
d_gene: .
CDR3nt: TGTGCCAGTAGTATCTCGCTGCTGAGCTCCTACGAGCAGTACTTC
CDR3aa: CASSISLLSSYEQYF

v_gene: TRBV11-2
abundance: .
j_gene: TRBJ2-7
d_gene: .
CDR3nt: TGTGCCAGCAGCTTAGGGCGGGCCTCATGGGAGCAGTACTTC
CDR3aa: CASSLGRASWEQYF

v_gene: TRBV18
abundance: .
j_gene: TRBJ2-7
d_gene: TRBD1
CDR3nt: TGTGCCAGCTCACCGAGAGAAACCGGGACAGGAGCCTACGAGCAGTACTTC
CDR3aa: CASSPRETGTGAYEQYF

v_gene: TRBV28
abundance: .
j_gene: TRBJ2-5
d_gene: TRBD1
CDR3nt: TGTGCCAGCAGAGATACAGGGGATCAGGAGACCCAGTACTTC
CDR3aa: CASRDTGDQETQYF

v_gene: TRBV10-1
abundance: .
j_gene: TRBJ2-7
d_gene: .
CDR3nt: TGCGCCAGCAGTGAGGGCACCGACTACGAGCAGTACTTC
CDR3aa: CASSEGTDYEQYF

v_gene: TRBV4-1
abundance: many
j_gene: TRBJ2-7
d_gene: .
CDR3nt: TGCGCCAGCAGCCACCAAGGGGTTGCCGAGCAGTACTTC
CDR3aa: CASSHQGVAEQYF

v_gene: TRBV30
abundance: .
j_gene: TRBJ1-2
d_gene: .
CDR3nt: TGTGCCTGGAGTGTCGACAGTAGGGATGGCTACACCTTC
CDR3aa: CAWSVDSRDGYTF

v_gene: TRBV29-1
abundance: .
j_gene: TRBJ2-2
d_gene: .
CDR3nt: TGCAGCGTTACAGAGAACACCGGGGAGCTGTTTTTT
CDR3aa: CSVTENTGELFF

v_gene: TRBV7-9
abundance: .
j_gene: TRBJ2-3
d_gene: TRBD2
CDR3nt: TGTGCCAGCAGCTCCAGGACTAGCGGGATTAGCACAGATACGCAGTATTTT
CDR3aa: CASSSRTSGISTDTQYF

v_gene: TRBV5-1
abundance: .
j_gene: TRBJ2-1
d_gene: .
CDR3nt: TGCGCCAGCAGAGGGGGAGGGAGACTCTCCTACAATGAGCAGTTCTTC
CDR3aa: CASRGGGRLSYNEQFF

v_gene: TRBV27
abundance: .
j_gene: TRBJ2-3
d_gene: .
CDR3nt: TGTGCCAGCAGTTTAATCGCCAGCGGGCCCGGACAAGGCACGCAGTATTTT
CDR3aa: CASSLIASGPGQGTQYF

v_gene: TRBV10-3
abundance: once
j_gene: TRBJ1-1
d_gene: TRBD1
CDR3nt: TGTGCCATCAGTGGGACAGGGGGATTCAACACTGAAGCTTTCTTT
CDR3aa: CAISGTGGFNTEAFF

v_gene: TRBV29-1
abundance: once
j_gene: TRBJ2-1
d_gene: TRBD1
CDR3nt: TGCAGCGTTGAAATCCGGACAGGCGACAATGAGCAGTTCTTC
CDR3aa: CSVEIRTGDNEQFF

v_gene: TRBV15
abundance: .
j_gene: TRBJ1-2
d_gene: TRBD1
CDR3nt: TGTGCCACCAGCAGAGAAAGGGGGCTTGGCTACACCTTC
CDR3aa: CATSRERGLGYTF

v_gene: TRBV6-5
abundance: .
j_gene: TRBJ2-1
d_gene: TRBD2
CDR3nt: TGTGCCAGCAACCTAAGCGGGAGGCCCCACAATGAGCAGTTCTTC
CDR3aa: CASNLSGRPHNEQFF

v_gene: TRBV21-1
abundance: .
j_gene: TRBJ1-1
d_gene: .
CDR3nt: TGTGCCAGCAGCGGCCGGGACAGGTCCCTCCGAGTGAACACTGAAGCTTTCTTT
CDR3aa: CASSGRDRSLRVNTEAFF

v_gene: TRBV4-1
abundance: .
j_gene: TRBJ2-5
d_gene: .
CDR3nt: TGCGCCAGCAGCCAAGAGTCGGGAGCGGTTCTTCAAGAGACCCAGTACTTC
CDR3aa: CASSQESGAVLQETQYF

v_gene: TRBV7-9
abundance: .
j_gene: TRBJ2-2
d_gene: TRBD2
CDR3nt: TGTGCCAGCAGCGAGCTAGCGGCGGACACCGGGGAGCTGTTTTTT
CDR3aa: CASSELAADTGELFF

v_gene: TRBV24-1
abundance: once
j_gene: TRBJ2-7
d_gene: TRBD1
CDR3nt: TGTGCCACCAGTGTCTCGGACAGGGCCGCCTACGAGCAGTACTTC
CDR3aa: CATSVSDRAAYEQYF

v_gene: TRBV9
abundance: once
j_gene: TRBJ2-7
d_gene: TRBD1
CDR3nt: TGTGCCAGCAGCGCCTCCGGGACAGCGGTAGATGAGCAGTACTTC
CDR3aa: CASSASGTAVDEQYF

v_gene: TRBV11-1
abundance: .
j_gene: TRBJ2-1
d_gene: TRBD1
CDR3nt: TGTGCCAGCAGCTTAGCGTGGGACAGGGAGCAGTTCTTC
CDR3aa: CASSLAWDREQFF

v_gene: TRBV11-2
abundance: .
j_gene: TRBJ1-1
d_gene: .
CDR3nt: TGTGCCAGCAGCTTAGCCAGGAACACTGAAGCTTTCTTT
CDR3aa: CASSLARNTEAFF

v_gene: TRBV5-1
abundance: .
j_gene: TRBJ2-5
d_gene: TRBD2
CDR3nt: TGCGCCAGCAGCTCGTTAGCGGGAGGGCCCGCAGAGACCCAGTACTTC
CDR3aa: CASSSLAGGPAETQYF

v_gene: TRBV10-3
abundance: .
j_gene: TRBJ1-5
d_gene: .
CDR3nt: TGTGCCATCAGTGACGGTCAGGGATATCAGCCCCAGCATTTT
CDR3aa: CAISDGQGYQPQHF

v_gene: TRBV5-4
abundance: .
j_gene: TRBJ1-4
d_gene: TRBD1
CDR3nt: TGTGCCAGCAGCTTGGGGGACAGGGCGAATGAAAAACTGTTTTTT
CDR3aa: CASSLGDRANEKLFF

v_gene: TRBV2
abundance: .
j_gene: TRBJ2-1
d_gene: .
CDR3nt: TGTGCCAGCAGTGGCGCGAGCCTTCGAGGGAATGAGCAGTTCTTC
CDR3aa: CASSGASLRGNEQFF

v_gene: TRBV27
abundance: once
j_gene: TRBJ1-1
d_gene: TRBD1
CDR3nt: TGTGCCAGCAGGCCGACAGGGTTTGGGACTGAAGCTTTCTTT
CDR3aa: CASRPTGFGTEAFF

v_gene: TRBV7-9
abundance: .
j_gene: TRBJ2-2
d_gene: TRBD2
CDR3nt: TGTGCCAGCAGCCACACCCCGACTAGCGGATACACCGGGGAGCTGTTTTTT
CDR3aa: CASSHTPTSGYTGELFF

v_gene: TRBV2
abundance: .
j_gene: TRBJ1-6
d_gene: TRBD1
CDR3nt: TGTGCCAGCAGGACAGGGAGAAATTCACCCCTCCACTTT
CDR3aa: CASRTGRNSPLHF

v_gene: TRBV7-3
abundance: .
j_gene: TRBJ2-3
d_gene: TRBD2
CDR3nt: TGTGCCAGCAGCTTATTCGGGACTAGCGGGAGGAAAGATACGCAGTATTTT
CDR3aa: CASSLFGTSGRKDTQYF

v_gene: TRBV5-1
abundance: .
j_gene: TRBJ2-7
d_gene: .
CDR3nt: TGCGCCAGCAGCCGATCCGCCGGAGGGTCAAGCTCCTACGAGCAGTACTTC
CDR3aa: CASSRSAGGSSSYEQYF